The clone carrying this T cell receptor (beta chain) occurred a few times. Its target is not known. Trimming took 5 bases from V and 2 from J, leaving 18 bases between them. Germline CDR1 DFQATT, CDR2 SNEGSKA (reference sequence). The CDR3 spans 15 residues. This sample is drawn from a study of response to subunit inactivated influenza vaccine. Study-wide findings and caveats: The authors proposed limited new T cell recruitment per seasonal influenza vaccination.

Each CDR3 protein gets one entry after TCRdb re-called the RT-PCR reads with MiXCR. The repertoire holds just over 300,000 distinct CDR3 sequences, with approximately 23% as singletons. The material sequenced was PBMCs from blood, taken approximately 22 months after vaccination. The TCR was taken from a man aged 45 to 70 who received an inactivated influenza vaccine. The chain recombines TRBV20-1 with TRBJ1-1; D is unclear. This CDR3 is CSAPPGRSFNTEAFF. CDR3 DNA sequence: TGCAGTGCTCCCCCGGGTCGGAGCTTTAACACTGAAGCTTTCTTT.